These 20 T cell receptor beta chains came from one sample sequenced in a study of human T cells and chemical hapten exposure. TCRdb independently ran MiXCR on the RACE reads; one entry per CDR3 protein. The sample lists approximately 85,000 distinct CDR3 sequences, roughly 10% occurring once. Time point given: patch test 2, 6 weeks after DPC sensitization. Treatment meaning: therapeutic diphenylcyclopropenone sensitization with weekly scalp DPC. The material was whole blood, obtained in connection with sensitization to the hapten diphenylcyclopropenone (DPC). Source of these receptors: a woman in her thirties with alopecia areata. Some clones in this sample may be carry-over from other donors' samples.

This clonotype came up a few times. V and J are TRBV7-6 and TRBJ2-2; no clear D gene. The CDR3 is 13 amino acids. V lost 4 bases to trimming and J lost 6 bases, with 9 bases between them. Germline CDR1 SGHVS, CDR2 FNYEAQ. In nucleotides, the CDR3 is TGTGCCAGCAGCTCCCTAGACGCCGGGGAGCTGTTTTTT. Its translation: CASSSLDAGELFF. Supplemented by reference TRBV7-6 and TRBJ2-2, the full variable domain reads GAGVSQSPRYKVTKRGQDVALRCDPISGHVSLYWYRQALGQGPEFLTYFNYEAQQDKSGLPNDRFSAERPEGSISTLTIQRTEQRDSAMYRCASSSLDAGELFFGEGSRLTVL.

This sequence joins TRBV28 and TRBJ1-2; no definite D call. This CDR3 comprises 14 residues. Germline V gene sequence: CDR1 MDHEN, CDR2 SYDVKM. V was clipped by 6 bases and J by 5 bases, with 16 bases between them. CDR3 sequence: CASSSGQREYGYTF. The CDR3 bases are TGTGCCAGCAGCTCTGGCCAGAGGGAGTATGGCTACACCTTC.

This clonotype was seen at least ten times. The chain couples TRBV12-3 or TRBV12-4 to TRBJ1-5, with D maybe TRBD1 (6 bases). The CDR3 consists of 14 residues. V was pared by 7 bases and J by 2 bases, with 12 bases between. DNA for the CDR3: TGTGCCAGCACCCAGGGGACGGGCAATCAGCCCCAGCATTTT. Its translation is CASTQGTGNQPQHF.

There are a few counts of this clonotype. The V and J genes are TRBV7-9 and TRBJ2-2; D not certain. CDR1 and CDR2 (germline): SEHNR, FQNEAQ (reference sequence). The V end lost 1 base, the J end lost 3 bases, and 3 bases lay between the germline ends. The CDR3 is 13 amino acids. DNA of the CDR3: TGTGCCAGCAGCTTAGGATACACCGGGGAGCTGTTTTTT. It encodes CASSLGYTGELFF.

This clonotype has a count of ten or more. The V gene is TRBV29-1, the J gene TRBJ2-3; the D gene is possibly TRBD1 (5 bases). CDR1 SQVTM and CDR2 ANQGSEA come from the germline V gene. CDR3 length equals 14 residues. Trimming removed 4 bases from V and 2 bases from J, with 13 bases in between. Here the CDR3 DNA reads TGCAGCGTTGGAAGGCAGGGTCCCACAGATACGCAGTATTTT. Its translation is CSVGRQGPTDTQYF.

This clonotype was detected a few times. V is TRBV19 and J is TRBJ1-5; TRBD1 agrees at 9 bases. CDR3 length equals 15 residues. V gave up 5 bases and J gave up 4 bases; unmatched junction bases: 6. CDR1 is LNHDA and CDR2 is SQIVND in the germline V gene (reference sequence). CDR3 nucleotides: TGTGCCAGTAGTGTTAACAGGGGGCGGAATCAGCCCCAGCATTTT. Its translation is CASSVNRGRNQPQHF.

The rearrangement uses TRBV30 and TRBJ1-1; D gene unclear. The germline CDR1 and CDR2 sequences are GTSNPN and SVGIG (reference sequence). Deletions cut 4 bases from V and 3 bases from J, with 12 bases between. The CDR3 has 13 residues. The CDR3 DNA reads TGTGCCTGGACCAAAGATGGGGACACTGAAGCTTTCTTT. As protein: CAWTKDGDTEAFF.

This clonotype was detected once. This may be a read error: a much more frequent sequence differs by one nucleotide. The DNA of the CDR3 is TGCAGTGCTAGAGATAGACAGCACAATGAGCAGTTCTTC. This translates into CSARDRQHNEQFF. The chain links TRBV20-1 to TRBJ2-1; D may be TRBD1 (5 bases). This CDR3 is built from 13 residues. Per the germline V gene, CDR1 is DFQATT and CDR2 is SNEGSKA (reference sequence). V lost 0 bases and J 5 bases, leaving 8 bases between the germline ends.

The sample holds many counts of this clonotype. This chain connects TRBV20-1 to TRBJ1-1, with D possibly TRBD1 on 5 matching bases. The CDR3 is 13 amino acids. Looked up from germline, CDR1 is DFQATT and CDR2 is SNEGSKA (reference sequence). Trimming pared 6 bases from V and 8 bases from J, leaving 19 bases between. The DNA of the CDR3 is TGCAGTGCCAACCCGCCGGGGACGGGGGAAGCTTTCTTT. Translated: CSANPPGTGEAFF.

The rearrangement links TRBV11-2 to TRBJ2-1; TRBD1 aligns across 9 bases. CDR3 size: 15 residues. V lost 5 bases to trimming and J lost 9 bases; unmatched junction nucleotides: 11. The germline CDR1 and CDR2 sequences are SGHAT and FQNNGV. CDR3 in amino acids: CASSRTRQGGGEQFF. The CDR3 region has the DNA TGTGCCAGCAGCCGGACGAGACAGGGGGGTGGTGAGCAGTTCTTC.

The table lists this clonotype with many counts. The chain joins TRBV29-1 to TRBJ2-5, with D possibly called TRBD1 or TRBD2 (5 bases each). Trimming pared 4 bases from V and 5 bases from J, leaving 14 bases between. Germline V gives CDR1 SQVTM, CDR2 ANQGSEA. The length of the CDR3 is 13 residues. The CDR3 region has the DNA TGCAGCGTTGTCGTCGGGGCTAGTGAGACCCAGTACTTC. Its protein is CSVVVGASETQYF.

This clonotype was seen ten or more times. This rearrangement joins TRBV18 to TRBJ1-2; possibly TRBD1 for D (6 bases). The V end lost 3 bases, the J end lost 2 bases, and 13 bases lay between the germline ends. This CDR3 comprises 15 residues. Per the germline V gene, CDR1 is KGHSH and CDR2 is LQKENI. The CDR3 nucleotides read TGTGCCAGCTCACCTGAAGGAGGGGGAAACTATGGCTACACCTTC. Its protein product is CASSPEGGGNYGYTF.

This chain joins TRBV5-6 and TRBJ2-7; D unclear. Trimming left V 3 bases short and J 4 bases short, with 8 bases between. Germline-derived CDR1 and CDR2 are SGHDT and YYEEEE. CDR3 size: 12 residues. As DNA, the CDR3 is TGTGCCAGCAGCTGGGCACAGTACGAGCAGTACTTC. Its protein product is CASSWAQYEQYF. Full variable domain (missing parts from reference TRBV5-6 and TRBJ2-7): DAGVTQSPTHLIKTRGQQVTLRCSPKSGHDTVSWYQQALGQGPQFIFQYYEEEERQRGNFPDRFSGHQFPNYSSELNVNALLLGDSALYLCASSWAQYEQYFGPGTRLTVT.

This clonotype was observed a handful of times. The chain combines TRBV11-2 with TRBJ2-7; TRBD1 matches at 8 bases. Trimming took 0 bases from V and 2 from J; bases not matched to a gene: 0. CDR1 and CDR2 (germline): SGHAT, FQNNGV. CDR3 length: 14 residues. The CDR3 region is CASSLDRGPYEQYF. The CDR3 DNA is TGTGCCAGCAGCTTAGACAGGGGGCCCTACGAGCAGTACTTC. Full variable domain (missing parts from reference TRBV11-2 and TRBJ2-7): EAGVAQSPRYKIIEKRQSVAFWCNPISGHATLYWYQQILGQGPKLLIQFQNNGVVDDSQLPKDRFSAERLKGVDSTLKIQPAKLEDSAVYLCASSLDRGPYEQYFGPGTRLTVT.

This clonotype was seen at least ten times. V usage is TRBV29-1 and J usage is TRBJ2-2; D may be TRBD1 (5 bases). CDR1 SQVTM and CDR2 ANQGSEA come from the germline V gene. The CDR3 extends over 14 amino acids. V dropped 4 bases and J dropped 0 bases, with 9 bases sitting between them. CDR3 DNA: TGCAGCGTTGCGAAGGGGACGAACACCGGGGAGCTGTTTTTT. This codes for CSVAKGTNTGELFF.

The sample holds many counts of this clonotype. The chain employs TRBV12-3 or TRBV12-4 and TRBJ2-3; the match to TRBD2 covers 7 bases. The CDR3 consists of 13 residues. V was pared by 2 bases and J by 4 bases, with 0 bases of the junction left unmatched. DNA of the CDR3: TGTGCCAGCAGTTTACTAGCGGCAGATACGCAGTATTTT. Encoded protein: CASSLLAADTQYF.

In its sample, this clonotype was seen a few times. The CDR3 sequence is CASRLGLGRAYEQFF. CDR3 coding DNA: TGTGCAAGTCGCTTAGGTTTGGGCAGAGCGTATGAGCAGTTCTTC. The chain couples TRBV12-2 to TRBJ2-1. TRBV12-2 is described as a pseudogene. The CDR3 length is 15 residues.

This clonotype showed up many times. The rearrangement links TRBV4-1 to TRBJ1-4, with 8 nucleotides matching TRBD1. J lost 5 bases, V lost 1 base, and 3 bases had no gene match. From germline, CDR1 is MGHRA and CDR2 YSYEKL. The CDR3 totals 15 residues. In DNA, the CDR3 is TGCGCCAGCAGCCAAGCACAGGGGGGGAATGAAAAACTGTTTTTT. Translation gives CASSQAQGGNEKLFF.

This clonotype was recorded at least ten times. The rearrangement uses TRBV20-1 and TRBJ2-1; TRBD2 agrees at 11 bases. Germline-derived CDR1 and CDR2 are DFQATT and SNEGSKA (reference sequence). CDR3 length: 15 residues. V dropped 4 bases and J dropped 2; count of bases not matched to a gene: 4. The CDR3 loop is CSAIGTSGTYNEQFF. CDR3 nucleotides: TGCAGTGCTATCGGGACTAGCGGAACCTACAATGAGCAGTTCTTC.

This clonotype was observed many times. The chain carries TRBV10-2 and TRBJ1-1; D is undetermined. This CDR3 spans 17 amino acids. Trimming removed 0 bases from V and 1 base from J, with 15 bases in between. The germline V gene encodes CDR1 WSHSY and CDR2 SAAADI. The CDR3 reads CASSESTLSGWNTEAFF. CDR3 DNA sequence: TGCGCCAGCAGTGAGTCGACCCTATCTGGCTGGAACACTGAAGCTTTCTTT.